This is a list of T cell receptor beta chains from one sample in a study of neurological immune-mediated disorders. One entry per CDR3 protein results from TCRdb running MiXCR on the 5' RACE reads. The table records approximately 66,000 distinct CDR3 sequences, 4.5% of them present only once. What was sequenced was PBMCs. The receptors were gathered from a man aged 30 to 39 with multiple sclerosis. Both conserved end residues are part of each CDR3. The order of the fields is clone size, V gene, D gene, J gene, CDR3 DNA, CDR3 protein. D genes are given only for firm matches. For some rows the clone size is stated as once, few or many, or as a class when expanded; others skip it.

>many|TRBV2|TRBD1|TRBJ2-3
TGTGCCAGCAGTGCCACCCGGACAGGGGAGAGCACAGATACGCAGTATTTT
CASSATRTGESTDTQYF
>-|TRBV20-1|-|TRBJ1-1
TGCAGTGCTAGAGCCCCGGGACGTCCGAACACTGAAGCTTTCTTT
CSARAPGRPNTEAFF
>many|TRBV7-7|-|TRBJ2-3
TGTGCCAGCAGTTACCTACAGAGGCGATGGGAGAGCACAGATACGCAGTATTTT
CASSYLQRRWESTDTQYF
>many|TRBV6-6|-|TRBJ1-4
TGTGCCAGCAGCCACCCCCCTCAGGGGCATGAAAAACTGTTTTTT
CASSHPPQGHEKLFF
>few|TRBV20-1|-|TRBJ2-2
TGCAGTGCCCCCTTTGGCGGGGAGCTGTTTTTT
CSAPFGGELFF
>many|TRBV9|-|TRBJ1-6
TGTGCCAGCAGCCTTACTACTGACAAGAAGGGATCACCCCTCCACTTT
CASSLTTDKKGSPLHF
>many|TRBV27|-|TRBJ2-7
TGTGCCAGCAGTTTGAGCAGTTACTACGAGCAGTACTTC
CASSLSSYYEQYF
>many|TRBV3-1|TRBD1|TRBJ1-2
TGTGCCAGCAGCCACCAGGGGGGGAATGGCTACACCTTC
CASSHQGGNGYTF
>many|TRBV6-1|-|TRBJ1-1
TGTGCCAGCAGTGAAGGGGGATGGGGAGCTTTCTTT
CASSEGGWGAFF
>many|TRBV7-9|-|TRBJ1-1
TGTGCCAGCAGCCCCGGACAGTCGAACACTGAAGCTTTCTTT
CASSPGQSNTEAFF
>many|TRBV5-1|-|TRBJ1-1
TGCGCCAGCAGCTTCTTGTCAGGGGTGAACACTGAAGCTTTCTTT
CASSFLSGVNTEAFF
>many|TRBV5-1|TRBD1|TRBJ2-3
TGCGCCAGCAGCGAGGGACAGAGCACAGATACGCAGTATTTT
CASSEGQSTDTQYF
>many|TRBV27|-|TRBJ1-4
TGTGCCAGCAGTCCCGCGGGGCCTAATGAAAAACTGTTTTTT
CASSPAGPNEKLFF